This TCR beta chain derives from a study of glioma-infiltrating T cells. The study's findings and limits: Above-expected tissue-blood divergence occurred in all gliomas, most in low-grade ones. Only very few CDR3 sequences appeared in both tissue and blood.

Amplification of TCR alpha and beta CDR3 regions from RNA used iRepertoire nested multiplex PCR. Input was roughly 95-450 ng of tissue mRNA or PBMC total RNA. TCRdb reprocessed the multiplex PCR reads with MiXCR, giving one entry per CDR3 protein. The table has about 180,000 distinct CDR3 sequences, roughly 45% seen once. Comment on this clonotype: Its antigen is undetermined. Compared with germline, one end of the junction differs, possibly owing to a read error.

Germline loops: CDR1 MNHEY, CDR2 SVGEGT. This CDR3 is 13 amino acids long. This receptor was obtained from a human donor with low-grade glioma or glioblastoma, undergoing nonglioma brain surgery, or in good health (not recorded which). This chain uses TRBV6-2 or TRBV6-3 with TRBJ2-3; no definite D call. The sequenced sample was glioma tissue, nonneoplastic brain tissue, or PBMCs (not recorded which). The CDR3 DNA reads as TGTGCCAGCAGTAGACGTAATCCAGGTACGAAGTATTTT. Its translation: CASSRRNPGTKYF.